The 12 T cell receptor beta chains below come from one sample, sequenced in a study of early T cells in non-severe SARS-CoV-2 infection. From the 5' RACE reads, TCRdb called clonotypes with MiXCR, one entry per CDR3 protein. The profile shows 36,000 or so distinct CDR3 sequences, around 4% of them singletons. Sequenced input: whole blood. The receptor source for this set is an adult who was a healthcare worker with PCR-confirmed SARS-CoV-2 infection or an uninfected control (not recorded which).

CDR3 sequence reads: CASSPTGIGGYTF. In DNA, the CDR3 is TGTGCCAGCAGCCCGACAGGGATAGGCGGCTACACCTTC. The V gene is TRBV7-8, the J gene TRBJ1-2; 7 nucleotides agree with TRBD1. The germline V gene has CDR1 SGHVS and CDR2 FQNEAQ. The CDR3 length is 13 residues. The V gene end was trimmed by 5 bases and the J gene end by 8 bases; junction bases not matched to a gene: 8. The complete variable domain, with remaining parts taken from reference TRBV7-8 and TRBJ1-2, reads GAGVSQSPRYKVAKRGQDVALRCDPISGHVSLFWYQQALGQGPEFLTYFQNEAQLDKSGLPSDRFFAERPEGSVSTLKIQRTQQEDSAVYLCASSPTGIGGYTFGSGTRLTVV.

There are many counts of this clonotype. The V and J genes are TRBV5-5 and TRBJ1-4; unclear D gene. V dropped 5 bases and J dropped 0 bases, with 8 bases sitting between them. CDR3 length: 14 amino acids. Germline assignment: CDR1 SGHKS and CDR2 YYEKEE (reference sequence). The CDR3 is CASRITATNEKLFF. CDR3 DNA sequence: TGTGCCAGCAGGATTACAGCAACTAATGAAAAACTGTTTTTT. Full variable domain (remainder filled in from reference TRBV5-5 and TRBJ1-4): DAGVTQSPTHLIKTRGQQVTLRCSPISGHKSVSWYQQVLGQGPQFIFQYYEKEERGRGNFPDRFSARQFPNYSSELNVNALLLGDSALYLCASRITATNEKLFFGSGTQLSVL.

This clonotype was recorded at least ten times. The CDR3 protein is CASSRGYTEAFF. The CDR3 region has the DNA TGTGCCAGTTCGAGGGGGTACACTGAAGCTTTCTTT. The V and J genes are TRBV6-2 or TRBV6-3 and TRBJ1-1, with a possible D match to TRBD1 (6 bases). Trimming shortened V by 9 bases and J by 3 bases, and 11 bases separated the two germline ends. Per the germline V gene, CDR1 is MNHEY and CDR2 is SVGEGT. The CDR3 contains 12 residues.

This clonotype is categorized as medium-sized (0.01 to 0.1%). The V and J genes are TRBV5-1 and TRBJ2-6; unclear D gene. This CDR3 comprises 15 residues. The V gene lost 0 bases and the J gene lost 10 bases, with 14 bases spanning the gap. CDR1 is SGHRS, CDR2 YFSETQ, per germline. The DNA for the CDR3 is TGCGCCAGCAGCTTGGCCGTCGCAGGCACGAACGTCCTGACTTTC. This codes for CASSLAVAGTNVLTF.

This clonotype was seen repeatedly, ten times or more. The genes are TRBV10-3 and TRBJ1-4; D uncertain. The CDR3 is 14 amino acids. The germline gives CDR1 ENHRY, CDR2 SYGVKD. V lost 6 bases and J 0 bases, leaving 8 bases between the germline ends. The CDR3: CAIRPDPTNEKLFF. CDR3 sequence (DNA): TGTGCCATCAGGCCGGATCCAACTAATGAAAAACTGTTTTTT.

This clonotype was counted at least ten times. V usage is TRBV7-2 and J usage is TRBJ2-2; 7 bases match TRBD2. The CDR3 consists of 15 residues. Germline V gives CDR1 SGHTA, CDR2 FQGNSA. V was pared by 7 bases and J by 0 bases, with 5 bases of the junction left unmatched. CDR3 sequence reads: CASTLGGTNTGELFF. CDR3 nucleotides: TGTGCCAGCACCCTCGGGGGGACGAACACCGGGGAGCTGTTTTTT.

This clonotype was seen at least ten times. The rearrangement links TRBV20-1 to TRBJ2-7, with 9 bases fitting TRBD1. The germline V gene has CDR1 DFQATT and CDR2 SNEGSKA (reference sequence). The CDR3 is made up of 15 amino acids. Unmatched junction bases numbered 10, after V lost 2 bases and J lost 5 bases. This chain's CDR3 is CSARTLTGGRDEQYF. The CDR3 DNA is TGCAGTGCTAGAACCCTGACAGGGGGGAGGGACGAGCAGTACTTC.

This clonotype was detected ten times or more. The chain couples TRBV7-2 to TRBJ2-7; no clear D gene. Trimming cost V 0 bases and J 0 bases, with 9 bases left between them. Germline V gene lookup returns CDR1 SGHTA and CDR2 FQGNSA. The length of the CDR3 is 15 residues. The CDR3 nucleotides are TGTGCCAGCAGCTTAGCCCTAGGCAGCTCCTACGAGCAGTACTTC. It is translated as CASSLALGSSYEQYF. The full variable domain, in which reference TRBV7-2 and TRBJ2-7 provide the parts outside the CDR3, is GAGVSQSPSNKVTEKGKDVELRCDPISGHTALYWYRQSLGQGLEFLIYFQGNSAPDKSGLPSDRFSAERTGGSVSTLTIQRTQQEDSAVYLCASSLALGSSYEQYFGPGTRLTVT.

The table lists this clonotype with many counts. A read error may account for a junction end that differs from germline. The genes are TRBV5-4 and TRBJ2-7; unclear D gene. The CDR3 totals 10 residues. The germline V gene has CDR1 SGHNT and CDR2 YYREEE (reference sequence). CDR3 sequence: CASSAVNWNF. CDR3 coding DNA: TGTGCCAGCAGCGCAGTAAATTGGAACTTC.

This clonotype was detected many times. The chain joins TRBV12-3 or TRBV12-4 to TRBJ2-7; TRBD2 might be the D (6 bases). This CDR3 has 13 residues. The CDR3 sequence: CASRVAASYEQYF. CDR3 DNA sequence: TGTGCTTCCCGGGTAGCGGCGTCCTACGAGCAGTACTTC.

This clonotype has ten or more counts. The chain uses TRBV7-8 and TRBJ2-1; no firm D call. Germline CDR1 SGHVS, CDR2 FQNEAQ. The CDR3 has 14 amino acids. The V end lost 7 bases, the J end lost 0 bases, and 10 bases lay between the germline ends. The CDR3 DNA reads TGTGCCAGCACGGCGTCTAGCTCCTACAATGAGCAGTTCTTC. It yields the protein CASTASSSYNEQFF.

This clonotype counts as large. The rearrangement joins TRBV7-2 to TRBJ2-7; 8 positions agree with TRBD1. This CDR3 is 15 amino acids long. The V and J ends lost 4 bases and 2 bases, in that order; junction bases with no gene match: 7. The V gene's germline CDR1 is SGHTA and CDR2 FQGNSA. CDR3 region: CASSWGTGPPYEQYF. For the CDR3, the DNA is TGTGCCAGCAGCTGGGGGACAGGACCTCCCTACGAGCAGTACTTC.